This TCR beta chain was sequenced for a study of control samples from healthy donors and cancer patients. V was pared by 0 bases and J by 6 bases, with 11 bases between. CDR1 LGHDT and CDR2 YNNKEL come from the germline V gene (reference sequence). There are 14 residues in the CDR3. Only in-frame clones appear in the TCRdb table, and some are missing; sequencing was by immunoSEQ multiplex PCR. The sample holds 100,000 to 150,000 clones; about 87% are singletons and the top ten take around 3%. The rearrangement joins TRBV3-1 (or the pseudogene TRBV3-2) to TRBJ1-1; D gene uncertain. Sample: blood. The sequence came from a man aged 55 to 70 in good health. CDR3 loop: CASSQEDPSAEAFF. Here the CDR3 DNA reads TGTGCCAGCAGCCAAGAGGACCCTTCGGCTGAAGCTTTCTTT.